This T cell receptor (beta chain) was recovered during a study of CXCR3-negative and CXCR3-positive naive CD8 T cells. 5' RACE that incorporated UMI labels was used to prepare the TRB cDNA libraries. One entry per CDR3 protein, without DNA, is what TCRdb gives after re-calling the 5' RACE reads. This sample's table has over 45,000 distinct CDR3 sequences. General study results and limits: Fresh PBMCs were used in most assays, and CXCR3 expression partially decreased after cryopreservation. Memory CD8+ cells showed much lower diversity, while both naive subsets were comparably high.

In germline, CDR1 is MGHRA, CDR2 YSYEKL. The CDR3 loop spans 13 amino acids. Concerning this clonotype: The antigen remains undetermined.

Material: naive CXCR3- CD8+ T cells from blood. Subset defined: CD45RO-CCR7+CD27+CD95- naive CD8+ T cells lacking CXCR3 (TNR3-). The receptor was isolated from a human donor in good health. Some clones in this sample may be carry-over from other donors' samples. This chain connects TRBV4-1 to TRBJ2-7; the TCRdb call, TRBD1, lacks DNA for checking. The CDR3 sequence: CASSARDAYEQYF.